This T cell receptor (beta chain) was found in a study of shared clonotypes between healthy human individuals. Findings of the study overall: Memory subsets generally showed lower estimated richness than naive subsets.

On this clone itself: Its antigen is currently unknown.

In the naive CD8 group, cells lacked CD45RO and were positively selected for CCR7, so terminally differentiated effector memory CD45RA+ cells were left out. How the authors handled the data: Junction-only sequences without quality scores were provided by ImmunoSEQ, so filtering was different. Assay: immunoSEQ multiplex PCR; the TCRdb copy retains only in-frame clones and omits some. The V and J calls and the clone size are those of that table, but D and trimming were determined from the DNA. The sample consists of 800,000 or so clones, about 96% of them appearing once. The germline V gene encodes CDR1 SEHNR and CDR2 FQNEAQ (reference sequence). The CDR3 has 14 residues. V gave up 5 bases and J gave up 2 bases; unmatched junction bases: 6.

The sequenced sample consisted of naive CD8+ T cells sorted from blood. J is TRBJ2-7 and V is TRBV7-9; 7 bases are a match to TRBD1. This clonotype originated in a man aged 30 to 45 in good health. CDR3 sequence (DNA): TGTGCCAGCAGCGCAACCGGGACAGCCTACGAGCAGTACTTC. Its translation is CASSATGTAYEQYF.